This T cell receptor (beta chain) was identified in a study of cytomegalovirus exposure and HLA in healthy donors. A remark on this clone: Its antigen is undetermined.

Primers: 60 Vbeta forward and 13 Jbeta reverse. TCRdb's table, derived via immunoSEQ multiplex PCR, lists solely in-frame clones and lacks some. Counted here are about 180,000 clones, approximately 81% occurring once; the ten biggest clones make up 0.38%. Findings and caveats of the study: High sensitivity and specificity were reportedly achieved when the classifier diagnosed cytomegalovirus status. The study designated 150 or so TCR beta chains cytomegalovirus-associated.

Trimming stripped 0 bases from V and 0 bases from J, with 7 bases between. The CDR3 has 15 residues. CDR1 and CDR2 (germline): SGDLS, YYNGEE. The source material was PBMCs. This TCR was recovered from a boy aged 2-9 years in good health and CMV-seronegative. The chain links TRBV9 to TRBJ2-1; perhaps TRBD2 as D (5 bases). The CDR3 here is CASSVDTSSYNEQFF. The CDR3 DNA reads as TGTGCCAGCAGCGTAGACACTAGCTCCTACAATGAGCAGTTCTTC.